These 19 T cell receptor beta chains share one sample of origin, sequenced in a study of Ad26.COV2.S vaccination and SARS-CoV-2 variants. Repertoires were generated with immunoSEQ multiplex PCR, while TCRdb's copy carries only in-frame clones and drops some. The sample has 400,000 or so clones; roughly nine tenths are singletons. Sample treatment: approximately 18 received Ad26.COV2.S at low or high dose, single or two shots; a few received placebo; per-sample allocation not given. Day 63 after the first injection of vaccine or placebo was the sampling time. Source: peripheral blood, taken in a trial of Ad26.COV2.S vaccine versus placebo. The receptors come from a person between 18 and 65 years old who received the Ad26.COV2.S COVID-19 vaccine or a placebo.

This rearrangement joins TRBV24-1 to TRBJ1-1; weak D call: TRBD1 (5 bases). This CDR3 is built from 14 residues. The V gene's germline CDR1 is KGHDR and CDR2 SFDVKD. V shed 2 bases and J shed 3 bases, with 9 bases lying between them. In nucleotides, the CDR3 is TGTGCCACCAGTGATTCGGGGGGGGACACTGAAGCTTTCTTT. Its translation is CATSDSGGDTEAFF.

The gene calls are TRBV9 and TRBJ1-4; D uncertain. The CDR3 contains 16 residues. From germline, CDR1 is SGDLS and CDR2 YYNGEE. Deletions cut 0 bases from V and 0 bases from J, with 9 bases between. CDR3 loop: CASSVGQRTTNEKLFF. CDR3 nucleotide sequence: TGTGCCAGCAGCGTAGGGCAAAGAACAACTAATGAAAAACTGTTTTTT.

This clone was detected only once. J is TRBJ2-3 and V is TRBV5-1; 7 bases map to TRBD2. J gave up 5 bases and V 2 bases, and 14 bases lay outside the gene matches. CDR3 size: 17 residues. CDR1 and CDR2 from the germline V gene are SGHRS and YFSETQ. As DNA, the CDR3 is TGCGCCAGCAGCTTCCAGACAGCCGGGACTACGAAAGATACGCAGTATTTT. Translation: CASSFQTAGTTKDTQYF. The full variable domain, with the rest looked up from reference TRBV5-1 and TRBJ2-3, is KAGVTQTPRYLIKTRGQQVTLSCSPISGHRSVSWYQQTPGQGLQFLFEYFSETQRNKGNFPGRFSGRQFSNSRSEMNVSTLELGDSALYLCASSFQTAGTTKDTQYFGPGTRLTVL.

The chain couples TRBV5-8 to TRBJ1-6; the D is unclear. The CDR3 contains 15 residues. V lost 1 base and J lost 7, with 12 bases in between. Germline loops: CDR1 SGHTS, CDR2 YDEGEE. The DNA of the CDR3 is TGTGCCAGCAGCTTGAATCTCGGCCAAAATTCACCCCTCCACTTT. Residues: CASSLNLGQNSPLHF.

The rearrangement uses TRBV2 and TRBJ1-1; no definite D call. V was cut by 8 bases and J by 8 bases, with 9 bases left in between. Germline CDR1 and CDR2: SNHLY and FYNNEI. This CDR3 comprises 10 residues. The CDR3, as DNA: TGTGCCAGCTCCGCCGGGGAAGCTTTCTTT. Encoded protein: CASSAGEAFF.

The genes are TRBV4-2 and TRBJ1-1; TRBD1 agrees at 7 bases. The J segment lost 6 bases and the V segment lost 0 bases, leaving 10 bases of the junction unmatched. Per the germline V gene, CDR1 is LGHNA and CDR2 is YNFKEQ. The CDR3 consists of 16 residues. The DNA of the CDR3 is TGTGCCAGCAGCCAAGAACAGGGGAGTAGAGGGGCTGAAGCTTTCTTT. Protein sequence: CASSQEQGSRGAEAFF.

The chain is built from TRBV13 and TRBJ2-2; the D gene could be TRBD1 or TRBD2 (5 bases each). CDR1 PRHDT and CDR2 FYEKMQ come from the germline V gene (reference sequence). CDR3 length equals 16 residues. V lost 0 bases, J lost 4 bases, and 12 bases lay in between. In DNA form, the CDR3 reads TGTGCCAGCAGCTTAGGGAGGGGCCGCGGCACCGGGGAGCTGTTTTTT. This codes for CASSLGRGRGTGELFF.

The chain recombines TRBV9 with TRBJ1-2, with TRBD1 matching over 10 bases. The length of the CDR3 is 21 residues. Germline V gene data show CDR1 as SGDLS and CDR2 as YYNGEE. V shed 0 bases and J 4 bases; nucleotides not matched to a gene: 21. The CDR3 here is CASSVEDSPRQGAGSFYGYTF. For the CDR3, the DNA is TGTGCCAGCAGCGTAGAGGATTCCCCCAGACAGGGGGCGGGTTCGTTCTATGGCTACACCTTC.

The rearrangement joins TRBV6-1 to TRBJ1-4; D unresolved. V was cut by 0 bases and J by 5 bases, with 10 bases left in between. This CDR3 is built from 15 residues. Germline V gene data show CDR1 as MNHNS and CDR2 as SASEGT. CDR3: CASSEAVGKNEKLFF. The CDR3, as DNA: TGTGCCAGCAGTGAAGCTGTGGGCAAGAATGAAAAACTGTTTTTT.

This rearrangement joins TRBV23-1 to TRBJ1-4; TRBD1 might be the D (5 bases). TRBV23-1 is recorded as an ORF, its role being uncertain. The CDR3 totals 19 residues. V was shortened by 0 bases and J by 5 bases, with 22 bases between the two germline ends. The chain's CDR3 is CASSQSKDSSQQFNEKLFF. CDR3 bases: TGCGCCAGCAGTCAATCGAAAGACAGTTCGCAGCAGTTCAATGAAAAACTGTTTTTT.

V usage is TRBV21-1 and J usage is TRBJ2-1; TRBD1 is the table's D call and was not checked against the DNA. TRBV21-1 is a pseudogene locus. The CDR3 is made up of 19 amino acids. DNA for the CDR3: TGTGCCAGAAGATTCCGGGACAGGATCGATTCGCCGGAATACAATGAGCAGTTCTTC. It translates to CARRFRDRIDSPEYNEQFF.

V is TRBV4-1 and J is TRBJ2-7; 7 nucleotides agree with TRBD1. The V gene's germline CDR1 is MGHRA and CDR2 YSYEKL. The CDR3 is made up of 15 amino acids. V trimming: 4 bases; J trimming: 3 bases; junction bases outside the gene matches: 9. This chain's CDR3 is CASSRTEGQSYEQYF. The DNA for the CDR3 is TGCGCCAGCAGCCGGACTGAGGGACAGAGCTACGAGCAGTACTTC.

The chain joins TRBV7-2 to TRBJ1-6; D is perhaps TRBD1 (5 bases). Germline V lookup: CDR1 SGHTA, CDR2 FQGNSA. The CDR3 consists of 16 residues. V was trimmed by 0 bases and J by 9 bases, leaving 15 bases between them. The CDR3 is CASSLAGGQGGSPLHF. The CDR3 coding sequence is TGTGCCAGCAGCTTAGCTGGAGGGCAGGGTGGTTCACCCCTCCACTTT.

In this sample, this clone turned up once. The CDR3 DNA reads TGTGCCAGCAGCCTGGGACTAGCTGTGGAGACCCAGTACTTC. It yields the protein CASSLGLAVETQYF. The rearrangement joins TRBV7-9 to TRBJ2-5, with TRBD2 matching 9 bases. The V gene end was trimmed by 5 bases and the J gene end by 5 bases; junction bases not matched to a gene: 6. Germline values: CDR1 SEHNR, CDR2 FQNEAQ (reference sequence). The CDR3 consists of 14 residues.

Comment on this clone: This sample also contains other DNA sequences that code for the same CDR3. The chain's CDR3 is CASRDRNYGYTF. The DNA for the CDR3 is TGTGCCAGCAGAGACAGGAACTATGGCTACACCTTC. The chain recombines TRBV6-5 with TRBJ1-2, with D maybe TRBD1 (6 bases). The germline V and J ends were trimmed by 6 bases and 2 bases, with 7 bases remaining between them. CDR3 length equals 12 residues. Germline V gene lookup returns CDR1 MNHEY and CDR2 SVGAGI.

The chain is built from TRBV18 and TRBJ1-2; D not resolved. Germline loops: CDR1 KGHSH, CDR2 LQKENI. The length of the CDR3 is 13 residues. Trimming stripped 1 base from V and 6 bases from J, with 9 bases between. The CDR3 loop is CASSPQERNGYTF. CDR3 in DNA: TGTGCCAGCTCACCACAGGAGAGAAATGGCTACACCTTC.

A few counts support this clone. This chain joins TRBV19 and TRBJ2-3, with D unresolved. This CDR3 region has 13 residues. Germline CDR1 and CDR2: LNHDA and SQIVND (reference sequence). V lost 8 bases, J lost 2 bases, and 11 bases lay in between. The CDR3 DNA reads as TGTGCCAGTGGGGAAGGATACACAGATACGCAGTATTTT. It codes for CASGEGYTDTQYF. The full variable domain, in which reference TRBV19 and TRBJ2-3 provide the parts outside the CDR3, is DGGITQSPKYLFRKEGQNVTLSCEQNLNHDAMYWYRQDPGQGLRLIYYSQIVNDFQKGDIAEGYSVSREKKESFPLTVTSAQKNPTAFYLCASGEGYTDTQYFGPGTRLTVL.

The V and J genes are TRBV6-5 and TRBJ2-7; D might be TRBD1 or TRBD2, each matching 6 bases. V gave up 0 bases and J gave up 4 bases, with 16 bases separating them. The CDR3 runs 16 residues. Germline V lookup: CDR1 MNHEY, CDR2 SVGAGI. In DNA form, the CDR3 reads TGTGCCAGCAGTTACTCTATTCATAGGGGGGCGTACGAGCAGTACTTC. This encodes CASSYSIHRGAYEQYF.

V is TRBV19 and J is TRBJ2-3; D possibly corresponds to TRBD2 (6 bases). Germline V gives CDR1 LNHDA, CDR2 SQIVND (reference sequence). Trimming left V 3 bases short and J 4 bases short, with 8 bases between. The CDR3 loop spans 13 amino acids. DNA of the CDR3: TGTGCCAGTAGTATCGGGACTCCAGATACGCAGTATTTT. It translates to CASSIGTPDTQYF. Filled out from reference TRBV19 and TRBJ2-3, the complete variable domain reads DGGITQSPKYLFRKEGQNVTLSCEQNLNHDAMYWYRQDPGQGLRLIYYSQIVNDFQKGDIAEGYSVSREKKESFPLTVTSAQKNPTAFYLCASSIGTPDTQYFGPGTRLTVL.